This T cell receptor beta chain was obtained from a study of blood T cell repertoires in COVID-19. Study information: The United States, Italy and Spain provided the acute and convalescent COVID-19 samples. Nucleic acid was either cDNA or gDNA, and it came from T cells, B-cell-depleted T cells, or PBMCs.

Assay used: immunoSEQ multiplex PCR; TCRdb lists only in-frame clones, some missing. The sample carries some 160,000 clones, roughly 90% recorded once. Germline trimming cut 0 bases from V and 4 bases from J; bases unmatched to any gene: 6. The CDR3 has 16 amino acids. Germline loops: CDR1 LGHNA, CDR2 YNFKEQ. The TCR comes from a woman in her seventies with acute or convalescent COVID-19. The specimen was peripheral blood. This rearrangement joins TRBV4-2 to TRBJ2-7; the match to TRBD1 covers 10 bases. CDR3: CASSQEIGTGDYEQYF. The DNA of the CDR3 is TGTGCCAGCAGCCAAGAGATCGGGACAGGGGATTACGAGCAGTACTTC.